This T cell receptor beta chain was identified in a study of cytomegalovirus exposure and HLA in healthy donors. On the study more broadly: The approximately 100 million unique TCR beta sequences, from about 179 million T cells, were found by an earlier analysis. Study-level findings and limits: Another analysis was done later, and it associated more than 15,000 TCR beta sequences with HLA alleles at 0.05 false discovery rate. Later findings reportedly placed an Asian-associated ancestry cluster below the roughly 730-donor mean for N-insertions. TCR beta sequences reportedly predicted most subjects' HLA-A and HLA-B alleles accurately.

The PCR used 60 Vbeta and 13 Jbeta primers. Assay: immunoSEQ multiplex PCR; the TCRdb copy retains only in-frame clones and omits some. The sample lists fewer than 140,000 clones; about three quarters were seen once. This clone was detected only a few times. The antigen is undetermined. The V gene's germline CDR1 is LNHNV and CDR2 YYDKDF (reference sequence). The CDR3 length is 15 residues. The junction had 7 bases not matched to a gene; V was cut back by 3 bases and J by 4 bases. The chain uses TRBV15 and TRBJ2-7, with 9 bases fitting TRBD1. The material sequenced was PBMCs. This receptor was identified in a woman aged 45-59 years in good health and CMV-seropositive. As DNA, the CDR3 is TGTGCCACCAGCAGTTCCTGGGACAGGGATTACGAGCAGTACTTC. Amino acid sequence: CATSSSWDRDYEQYF.